This T cell receptor beta chain is drawn from a study of shared clonotypes between healthy human individuals. This clone was seen just once. This specimen includes other DNA sequences encoding the same CDR3. Germline-derived CDR1 and CDR2 are SEHNR and FQNEAQ (reference sequence). Deletions cut 1 base from V and 2 bases from J, with 9 bases between. This CDR3 is built from 15 residues. Measured with immunoSEQ multiplex PCR; TCRdb has only the in-frame clones, and not every one. The repertoire has roughly 1,800,000 clones, about 95% of them found once; the top ten carry approximately 1.2%. As defined, naive CD8 cells were CD45RO-negative and positively selected for CCR7, with terminally differentiated effector memory CD45RA+ cells excluded.

The chain is built from TRBV7-9 and TRBJ2-1; TRBD2 might be the D (7 bases). Sequencing input: naive CD8+ T cells sorted from blood. The TCR comes from a man aged 18-30 years in good health. CDR3 loop: CASSLGEGAYNEQFF. The CDR3 DNA reads TGTGCCAGCAGCTTAGGGGAGGGGGCCTACAATGAGCAGTTCTTC.